This T cell receptor (beta chain) was recorded in a study of blood T cells in healthy people across ages. Losses at the gene ends were 2 bases for V and 7 bases for J; bases not matched to a gene: 7. The CDR3 spans 15 residues. Germline V gene sequence: CDR1 SQVTM, CDR2 ANQGSEA. Then a second PCR, running about 7 to 11 cycles, was carried out with a sample-barcoded 5' primer and a J-beta primer mix. Via MiXCR, TCRdb re-called the 5' RACE reads, giving one row per CDR3 protein. Found here are 730,000 or so distinct CDR3 sequences, roughly two fifths of them singletons; the top ten hold roughly 20%. This clonotype was detected ten times or more.

The chain has TRBV29-1 and TRBJ2-3; 12 nucleotides line up with TRBD2. The specimen was blood. The clonotype comes from a woman aged 55 to 70 in good health. In DNA, the CDR3 is TGCAGCGTTGAAATATCTAGCGGGGGGGCTAATACGCAGTATTTT. This sequence encodes CSVEISSGGANTQYF.